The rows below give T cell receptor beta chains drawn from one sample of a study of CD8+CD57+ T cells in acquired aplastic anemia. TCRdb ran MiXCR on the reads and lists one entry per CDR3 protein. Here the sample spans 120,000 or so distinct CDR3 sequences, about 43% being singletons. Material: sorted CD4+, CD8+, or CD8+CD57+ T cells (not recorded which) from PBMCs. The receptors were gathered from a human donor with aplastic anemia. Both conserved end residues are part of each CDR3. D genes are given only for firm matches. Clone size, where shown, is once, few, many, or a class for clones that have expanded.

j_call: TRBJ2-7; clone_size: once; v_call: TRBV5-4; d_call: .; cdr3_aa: CASSQDRNYEQYF; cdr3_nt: TGTGCCAGCAGCCAAGACAGGAACTACGAGCAGTACTTC
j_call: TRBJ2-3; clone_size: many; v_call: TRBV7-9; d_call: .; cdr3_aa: CASSLGFTDTQYF; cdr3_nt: TGCGCCAGCAGCTTGGGCTTCACAGATACGCAGTATTTT
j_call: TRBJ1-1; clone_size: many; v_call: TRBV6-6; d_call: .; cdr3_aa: CASSYSSVSPEAFF; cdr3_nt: TGTGCCAGCAGTTACTCGAGTGTTAGCCCTGAAGCTTTCTTT
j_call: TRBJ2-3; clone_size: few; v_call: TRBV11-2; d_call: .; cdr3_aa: CASSRMLAPPNSDTQYF; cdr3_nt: TGTGCCAGCAGCCGTATGCTAGCGCCACCAAATTCAGATACGCAGTATTTT
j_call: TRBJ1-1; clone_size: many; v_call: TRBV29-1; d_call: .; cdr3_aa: CSVVRGLMNTEAFF; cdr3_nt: TGCAGCGTTGTACGGGGGCTGATGAACACTGAAGCTTTCTTT
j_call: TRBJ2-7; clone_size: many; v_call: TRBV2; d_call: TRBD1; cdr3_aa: CAIGQGSSYEQYF; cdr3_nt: TGTGCCATCGGACAGGGAAGCTCCTACGAGCAGTACTTC
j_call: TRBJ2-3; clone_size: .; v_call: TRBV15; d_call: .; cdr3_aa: CATSRDNGGPADTQYF; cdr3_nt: TGTGCCACCAGCAGAGATAACGGGGGGCCCGCGGATACGCAGTATTTT
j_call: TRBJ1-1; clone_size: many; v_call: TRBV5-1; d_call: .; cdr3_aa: CASSLTDPHETEAFF; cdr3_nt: TGCGCCAGCAGCTTAACGGACCCCCATGAGACTGAAGCTTTCTTT
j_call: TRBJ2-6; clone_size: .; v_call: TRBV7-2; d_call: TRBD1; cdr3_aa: CASSPDRGVIRDTISGANVLTF; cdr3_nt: TGTGCCAGCAGCCCTGACAGGGGAGTGATCCGGGACACTATCTCTGGGGCCAACGTCCTGACTTTC
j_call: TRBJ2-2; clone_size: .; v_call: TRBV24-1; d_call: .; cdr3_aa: CATSWNTGELFF; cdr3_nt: TGTGCCACCAGCTGGAACACCGGGGAGCTGTTTTTT
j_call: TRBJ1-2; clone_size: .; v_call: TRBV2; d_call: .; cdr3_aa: CASSRLAVTDYGYTF; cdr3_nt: TGTGCCAGCAGCCGACTAGCGGTGACAGACTATGGCTACACCTTC
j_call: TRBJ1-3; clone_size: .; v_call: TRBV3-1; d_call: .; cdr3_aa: CASSQDGEGPSGNTIYF; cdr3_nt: TGTGCCAGCAGCCAAGATGGGGAAGGACCCTCTGGAAACACCATATATTTT
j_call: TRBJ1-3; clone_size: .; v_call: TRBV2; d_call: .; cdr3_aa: CASRRRGGSENTIYF; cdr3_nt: TGTGCCAGCAGGAGGAGGGGAGGGAGTGAAAACACCATATATTTT
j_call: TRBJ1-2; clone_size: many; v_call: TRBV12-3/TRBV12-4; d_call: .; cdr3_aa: CASSLAQANYGYTF; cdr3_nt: TGTGCCAGCAGTTTGGCACAGGCGAACTATGGCTACACCTTC
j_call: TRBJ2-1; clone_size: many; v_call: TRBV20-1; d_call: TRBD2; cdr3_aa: CSARDAKGSGGTHNEQFF; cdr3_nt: TGCAGTGCTAGAGATGCGAAGGGGAGCGGGGGGACCCACAATGAGCAGTTCTTC
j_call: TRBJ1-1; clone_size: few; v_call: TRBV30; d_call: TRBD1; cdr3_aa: CAWSGRQGLEALF; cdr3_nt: TGTGCCTGGAGTGGTAGACAGGGATTGGAAGCTCTCTTT
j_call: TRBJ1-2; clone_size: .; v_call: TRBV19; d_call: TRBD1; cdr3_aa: CASTGDRGYGYTF; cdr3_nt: TGTGCCAGTACCGGGGACAGAGGCTATGGCTACACCTTC
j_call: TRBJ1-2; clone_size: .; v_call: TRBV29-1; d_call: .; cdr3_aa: CSVEGRRGYTF; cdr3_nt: TGCAGCGTTGAGGGACGAAGGGGCTACACCTTC
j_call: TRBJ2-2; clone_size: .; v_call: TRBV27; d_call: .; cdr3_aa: CASSFLGRVEELFF; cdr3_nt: TGTGCCAGCAGTTTTTTGGGGCGGGTCGAGGAGCTGTTTTTT
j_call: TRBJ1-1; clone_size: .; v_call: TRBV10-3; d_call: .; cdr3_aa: CAITGRMNTEAFF; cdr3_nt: TGTGCCATCACGGGACGGATGAACACTGAAGCTTTCTTT
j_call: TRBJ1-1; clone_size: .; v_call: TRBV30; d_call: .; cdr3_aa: CAWSGYPNTEAFF; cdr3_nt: TGTGCCTGGAGCGGGTACCCGAACACTGAAGCTTTCTTT
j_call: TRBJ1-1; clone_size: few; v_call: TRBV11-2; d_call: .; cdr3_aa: CASRQGYTEAFF; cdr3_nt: TGTGCCAGCAGACAGGGCTACACTGAAGCTTTCTTT
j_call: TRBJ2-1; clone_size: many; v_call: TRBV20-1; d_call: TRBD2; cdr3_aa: CSARDPAGGLREQFF; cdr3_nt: TGCAGTGCTAGAGATCCGGCGGGGGGTCTACGGGAGCAGTTCTTC
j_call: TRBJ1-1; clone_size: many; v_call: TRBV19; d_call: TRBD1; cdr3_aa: CASSPGQYTEAFF; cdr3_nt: TGTGCCAGTAGTCCGGGACAGTACACTGAAGCTTTCTTT
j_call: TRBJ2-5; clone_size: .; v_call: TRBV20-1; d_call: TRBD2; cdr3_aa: CSARGTGPSGQETQYF; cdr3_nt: TGCAGTGCTAGAGGCACCGGGCCTAGCGGCCAAGAGACCCAGTACTTC
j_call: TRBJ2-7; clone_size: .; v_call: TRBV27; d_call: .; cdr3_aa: CASSLSQYSSYEQYF; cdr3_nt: TGTGCCAGCAGTTTGTCACAGTATAGCTCCTACGAGCAGTACTTC
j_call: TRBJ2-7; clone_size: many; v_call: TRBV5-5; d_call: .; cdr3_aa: CASRNPGQGRIYEQYF; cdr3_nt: TGTGCCAGCAGGAATCCCGGGCAGGGTAGGATTTACGAGCAGTACTTC
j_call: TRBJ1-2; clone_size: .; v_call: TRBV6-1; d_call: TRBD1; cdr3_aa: CASSNPGQPYGYTF; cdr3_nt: TGTGCCAGCAGCAACCCGGGACAGCCCTATGGCTACACCTTC
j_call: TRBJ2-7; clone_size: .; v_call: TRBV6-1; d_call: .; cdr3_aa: CASRSSGGAVLHEQYF; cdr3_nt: TGTGCCAGCAGGTCCAGTGGGGGGGCCGTGTTGCACGAGCAGTACTTC
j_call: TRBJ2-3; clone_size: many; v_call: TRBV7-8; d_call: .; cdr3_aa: CASSLALRGGTQYF; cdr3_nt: TGTGCCAGCAGCTTAGCGCTCAGGGGGGGTACGCAGTATTTT
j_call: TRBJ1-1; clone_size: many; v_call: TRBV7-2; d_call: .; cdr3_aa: CASSTRTSFGYEAFF; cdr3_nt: TGTGCCAGCAGCACCCGGACGTCCTTTGGGTATGAAGCTTTCTTT
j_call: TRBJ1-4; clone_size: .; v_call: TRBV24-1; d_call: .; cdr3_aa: CATSDPRSRREKLFF; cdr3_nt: TGTGCCACCAGTGATCCCAGGTCGAGGCGGGAAAAACTGTTTTTT
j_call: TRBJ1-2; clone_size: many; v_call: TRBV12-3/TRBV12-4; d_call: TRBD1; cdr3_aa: CASSPPGTGSNYGYTF; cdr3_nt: TGTGCCAGCAGTCCCCCGGGGACAGGATCCAACTATGGCTACACCTTC
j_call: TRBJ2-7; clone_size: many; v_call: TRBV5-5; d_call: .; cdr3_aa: CASSLSIAGYEQYF; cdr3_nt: TGTGCCAGCAGCTTATCCATTGCGGGCTACGAGCAGTACTTC
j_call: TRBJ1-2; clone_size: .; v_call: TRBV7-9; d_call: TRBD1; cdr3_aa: CVSSFGTGFSYGYTF; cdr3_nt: TGTGTCAGCAGCTTTGGGACAGGGTTCTCCTATGGCTACACCTTC